Presented here are 24 T cell receptor beta chains from one specimen sequenced in a study of neurological immune-mediated disorders. TCRdb re-called the 5' RACE reads with MiXCR, one entry per CDR3 protein. Here the sample spans roughly 66,000 distinct CDR3 sequences, 4.8% being singletons. The specimen sequenced was PBMCs. The receptors were gathered from a woman aged 70-85 years with multiple sclerosis.

The genes are TRBV19 and TRBJ2-7, with D perhaps matching TRBD2 (5 bases). V was trimmed by 5 bases and J by 0 bases, leaving 8 bases between them. The CDR3 length is 13 residues. In germline, CDR1 is LNHDA, CDR2 SQIVND (reference sequence). The CDR3 bases are TGTGCCAGTAGTGCGGGCGGCTCCTACGAGCAGTACTTC. As protein: CASSAGGSYEQYF.

This clonotype appeared many times. This chain links TRBV20-1 with TRBJ2-7, with 7 bases identical to TRBD2. The CDR3 totals 16 residues. V lost 0 bases and J lost 7; bases outside the gene matches: 15. Germline assignment: CDR1 DFQATT and CDR2 SNEGSKA (reference sequence). The CDR3, as DNA: TGCAGTGCTAGAGATAGGCGGGGACTAATTTGGGGTGAGCAGTACTTC. Residues: CSARDRRGLIWGEQYF.

The table lists this clonotype with many counts. The chain has TRBV4-1 and TRBJ2-7, with 10 bases aligning to TRBD2. The V and J ends lost 0 bases and 12 bases, in that order; junction bases with no gene match: 8. The germline CDR1 and CDR2 sequences are MGHRA and YSYEKL. The CDR3 is 14 amino acids. In nucleotides, the CDR3 is TGCGCCAGCAGCCAAGATGGGCTAGCGGGAGAGGTGTACTTC. Translating it yields CASSQDGLAGEVYF.

This sequence joins TRBV30 and TRBJ1-2, with 7 bases aligning to TRBD1. In germline, CDR1 is GTSNPN, CDR2 SVGIG (reference sequence). This CDR3 comprises 11 residues. V was clipped by 7 bases and J by 7 bases; unmatched bases: 6. CDR3 in amino acids: CALDRRGGYTF. The CDR3 region has the DNA TGTGCCTTGGACAGGCGGGGTGGCTACACCTTC.

By frequency in the sample, this clonotype is medium-sized. This chain connects TRBV20-1 to TRBJ2-1, with D perhaps TRBD2 (6 bases). This CDR3 has 14 amino acids. Deletions cut 5 bases from V and 2 bases from J, with 13 bases between. CDR1 DFQATT and CDR2 SNEGSKA come from the germline V gene (reference sequence). CDR3 nucleotide sequence: TGCAGTGCTCAAGTGGAGGGCCCCTACAATGAGCAGTTCTTC. This gives the protein CSAQVEGPYNEQFF.

This clonotype was seen a handful of times. The chain combines TRBV7-2 with TRBJ2-7, with D possibly matching TRBD2 (5 bases). Between the trimmed V and J ends, which lost 1 base and 2 bases, there was a span of 9 bases. Germline assignment: CDR1 SGHTA and CDR2 FQGNSA. The CDR3 is made up of 14 amino acids. The CDR3 reads CASSLDLATYEQYF. CDR3 nucleotide sequence: TGTGCCAGCAGCTTAGACCTAGCCACCTACGAGCAGTACTTC.

A few counts support this clonotype. The rearrangement links TRBV7-8 to TRBJ2-7; TRBD2 agrees at 7 bases. This CDR3 has 14 amino acids. The germline V gene encodes CDR1 SGHVS and CDR2 FQNEAQ. The junction had 2 bases not matched to a gene; V was cut back by 0 bases and J by 3 bases. This CDR3 reads CASSLAGGHYEQYF. The CDR3 DNA follows: TGTGCCAGCAGCTTAGCGGGAGGGCACTACGAGCAGTACTTC.

There are many counts of this clonotype. The CDR3 region has the DNA TGCAGTGCTAGAGTGGGGGGCGCAAACACTGAAGCTTTCTTT. Translated: CSARVGGANTEAFF. This sequence joins TRBV20-1 and TRBJ1-1; TRBD1 is a possible D gene (6 bases). Germline V gives CDR1 DFQATT, CDR2 SNEGSKA (reference sequence). The CDR3 contains 14 residues. V lost 1 base and J lost 2, with 11 bases in between.

This clonotype was picked up many times. The V and J genes are TRBV7-2 and TRBJ2-1, with TRBD1 as a possible D gene (6 bases). The germline V gene has CDR1 SGHTA and CDR2 FQGNSA. The germline V and J ends were trimmed by 1 base and 3 bases, with 13 bases remaining between them. The CDR3 has 16 residues. The CDR3 is CASSLEWGQVYNEQFF. For the CDR3, the DNA is TGTGCCAGCAGCTTAGAATGGGGGCAGGTCTACAATGAGCAGTTCTTC.

This clonotype came up many times. The chain joins TRBV5-1 to TRBJ2-3; a possible D gene is TRBD2 (6 bases). The germline V and J ends were trimmed by 8 bases and 2 bases, with 15 bases remaining between them. CDR1 is SGHRS, CDR2 YFSETQ, per germline. There are 14 residues in the CDR3. The CDR3 is CAREGSMNTDTQYF. CDR3 coding DNA: TGCGCCAGGGAGGGGAGTATGAACACAGATACGCAGTATTTT.

In its sample, this clonotype was seen many times. The chain is built from TRBV3-1 and TRBJ2-1; 8 bases are shared with TRBD2. Germline CDR1 and CDR2: LGHDT and YNNKEL (reference sequence). J gave up 3 bases and V 3 bases, and 4 bases lay outside the gene matches. The CDR3 is made up of 15 amino acids. This CDR3 reads CASSHAAGGYNEQFF. The CDR3 region has the DNA TGTGCCAGCAGCCACGCGGCGGGAGGCTACAATGAGCAGTTCTTC.

A few counts support this clonotype. CDR3 sequence reads: CASSSHPNTGTPYNSPLHF. The CDR3 DNA sequence: TGTGCCAGCAGTTCACACCCCAACACCGGGACACCGTATAATTCACCCCTCCACTTT. The rearrangement links TRBV12-3 or TRBV12-4 to TRBJ1-6; perhaps TRBD1 as D (6 bases). This CDR3 contains 19 residues. Trimming cost V 4 bases and J 4 bases, with 23 bases left between them.

V is TRBV20-1 and J is TRBJ1-1; TRBD1 matches at 7 bases. Losses at the gene ends were 6 bases for V and 4 bases for J; bases not matched to a gene: 5. The CDR3 totals 12 residues. The germline CDR1 and CDR2 sequences are DFQATT and SNEGSKA (reference sequence). The CDR3 DNA is TGCAGTGCCGCGACAGGGATCACTGAAGCTTTCTTT. This sequence encodes CSAATGITEAFF.

This clonotype was seen ten or more times. V is TRBV11-2 and J is TRBJ1-1, with D tentatively TRBD1 (5 bases). The germline CDR1 and CDR2 sequences are SGHAT and FQNNGV. Trimming shortened V by 3 bases and J by 1 base, and 9 bases separated the two germline ends. The CDR3 has 14 residues. DNA for the CDR3: TGTGCCAGCAGCTTCTGGGACGGGAACACTGAAGCTTTCTTT. This gives the protein CASSFWDGNTEAFF. Based on the CDR3 plus reference TRBV11-2 and TRBJ1-1, the full variable domain is EAGVAQSPRYKIIEKRQSVAFWCNPISGHATLYWYQQILGQGPKLLIQFQNNGVVDDSQLPKDRFSAERLKGVDSTLKIQPAKLEDSAVYLCASSFWDGNTEAFFGQGTRLTVV.

V usage is TRBV20-1 and J usage is TRBJ2-7; the match to TRBD2 covers 9 bases. The ends lost 5 bases at V and 0 bases at J; junction bases unmatched: 2. In germline, CDR1 is DFQATT, CDR2 SNEGSKA (reference sequence). The CDR3 length is 13 residues. As DNA, the CDR3 is TGCAGTGCTCATAGCGGGAGCTCCTACGAGCAGTACTTC. It is translated as CSAHSGSSYEQYF.

At least ten counts were recorded for this clonotype. The V gene is TRBV27, the J gene TRBJ1-5; a weak D match, TRBD1 (6 bases). This CDR3 is 18 amino acids long. Germline-derived CDR1 and CDR2 are MNHEY and SMNVEV (reference sequence). Trimming stripped 3 bases from V and 0 bases from J, with 18 bases between. The DNA of the CDR3 is TGTGCCAGCAGTTTCCGGGGGGGGGCTACCTATAGCAATCAGCCCCAGCATTTT. This gives the protein CASSFRGGATYSNQPQHF.

This clonotype was seen at least ten times. CDR3 DNA: TGCAGTGCCGAACTAGCGGGGACAGGGGAGCAGTACTTC. This codes for CSAELAGTGEQYF. The chain uses TRBV20-1 and TRBJ2-7; possibly TRBD2 for D (10 bases). Germline V lookup: CDR1 DFQATT, CDR2 SNEGSKA (reference sequence). The CDR3 is made up of 13 amino acids. V was trimmed by 6 bases and J by 7 bases, leaving 19 bases between them.

This clonotype was detected ten times or more. V usage is TRBV7-2 and J usage is TRBJ1-1; no clear D. The CDR3 spans 13 residues. Germline-derived CDR1 and CDR2 are SGHTA and FQGNSA. Trimming left V 0 bases short and J 10 bases short, with 12 bases between. The CDR3, as DNA: TGTGCCAGCAGCTTAGCGGCGATGACGTTAGCTTTCTTT. It is translated as CASSLAAMTLAFF.

This clonotype was recorded many times. This chain uses TRBV4-3 with TRBJ2-1; 10 bases match TRBD2. The CDR3 contains 17 residues. After removal of 0 bases from V and 6 bases from J, the junction contained 8 bases not matched to a gene. Germline V lookup: CDR1 LGHNA, CDR2 YSLEER. The CDR3 DNA is TGCGCCAGCAGCCAAGATCTCGCTAGCGGGAGAAGCAATGAGCAGTTCTTC. Translation gives CASSQDLASGRSNEQFF.

This clonotype was seen a handful of times. The chain carries TRBV7-2 and TRBJ1-4, with a possible D match to TRBD1 (5 bases). Germline V lookup: CDR1 SGHTA, CDR2 FQGNSA. CDR3 length equals 16 residues. V was cut by 2 bases and J by 12 bases, with 22 bases left in between. The CDR3 region is CASSLLGTGQFGELFF. CDR3 nucleotide sequence: TGTGCCAGCAGCTTACTGGGGACGGGTCAGTTTGGAGAACTGTTTTTT. Based on the CDR3 plus reference TRBV7-2 and TRBJ1-4, the full variable domain is GAGVSQSPSNKVTEKGKDVELRCDPISGHTALYWYRQSLGQGLEFLIYFQGNSAPDKSGLPSDRFSAERTGGSVSTLTIQRTQQEDSAVYLCASSLLGTGQFGELFFGSGTQLSVL.

This clonotype turned up a few times. The chain has TRBV4-3 and TRBJ1-1; 7 bases are a match to TRBD1. V lost 1 base, J lost 3 bases, and 5 bases stayed unmatched. The CDR3 sequence is 15 residues long. Germline values: CDR1 LGHNA, CDR2 YSLEER. CDR3 amino acids: CASSQVETGYTEAFF. The DNA of the CDR3 is TGCGCCAGCAGCCAAGTCGAGACAGGGTACACTGAAGCTTTCTTT.

This clonotype was picked up many times. V gene TRBV20-1 combines with J gene TRBJ2-3; TRBD1 agrees at 7 bases. V lost 4 bases to trimming and J lost 6 bases; unmatched junction nucleotides: 7. CDR1 is DFQATT, CDR2 SNEGSKA, per germline (reference sequence). The CDR3 is 13 amino acids. This CDR3 is CSAIGQVLDTQYF. CDR3 DNA sequence: TGCAGTGCTATAGGACAGGTTTTGGATACGCAGTATTTT.

Many counts were recorded for this clonotype. V and J are TRBV12-3 or TRBV12-4 and TRBJ1-2, with D hard to call. Trimming took 2 bases from V and 0 from J, leaving 13 bases between them. This CDR3 region has 16 residues. CDR3 in DNA: TGTGCCAGCAGTTTAAGTAAGGGAAGGACTAACTATGGCTACACCTTC. Its protein is CASSLSKGRTNYGYTF.

This clonotype was observed many times. The gene calls are TRBV10-3 and TRBJ2-1; possibly TRBD2 for D (6 bases). CDR1 ENHRY and CDR2 SYGVKD come from the germline V gene. The CDR3 runs to 12 residues. The ends were cut back, 8 bases at V and 10 bases at J, with 15 bases in the middle. The CDR3, as DNA: TGTGCCATCCGGCGGGGCAGGGCCGAGCAGTTCTTC. It codes for CAIRRGRAEQFF.